Presented here are 2 T cell receptor beta chains from one specimen sequenced in a study of blood T cells in healthy people across ages. A J-beta primer mix and a sample-barcoded 5' primer were used in a second PCR of about 7 to 11 cycles. TCRdb itself ran the 5' RACE reads through MiXCR, one entry per CDR3 protein. The sample has about 1.4 million distinct CDR3 sequences; almost 60% are singletons. The specimen sequenced was blood. Receptor source: a man between 18 and 35 years old in good health.

Note on this clonotype: One junction end disagrees with the germline gene, perhaps due to a read error. The V gene is TRBV7-7, the J gene TRBJ2-1; tentatively, D is TRBD1 or TRBD2 (5 bases each). CDR1 and CDR2 from the germline V gene are SSHAT and FNYEAQ (reference sequence). This CDR3 region has 15 residues. The CDR3 DNA reads as TGTGCTAGCAACTTGGGGCGTACTAGGAGCGATGAGCAGTTCTTC. It translates to CASNLGRTRSDEQFF.

This clonotype was seen more than once but under ten times. V usage is TRBV6-2 or TRBV6-3 and J usage is TRBJ2-7; D is undetermined. This CDR3 comprises 14 residues. With 3 bases removed from V and 0 bases from J, the gap between germline ends came to 9 bases. Germline lookup yields CDR1 MNHEY and CDR2 SVGEGT. The CDR3 DNA reads TGTGCCAGCAGTTATGGAGAAAACTCCTACGAGCAGTACTTC. Translated, it gives CASSYGENSYEQYF.